The 9 T cell receptor beta chains below come from one sample, sequenced in a study of CD8 T cells in ankylosing spondylitis. TCRdb reprocessed the 5' RACE reads with MiXCR, giving one entry per CDR3 protein. This table holds 350,000 to 450,000 distinct CDR3 sequences, about 20% found once. Material for sequencing was blood, either unsorted or a sorted T cell fraction (not recorded which). The receptors shown here come from a male donor with ankylosing spondylitis or in good health (not recorded which).

This clonotype occurred a few times. The chain's CDR3 is CASSFRPTGELFF. CDR3 DNA: TGTGCCAGCAGTTTCCGGCCCACCGGGGAGCTGTTTTTT. V and J are TRBV28 and TRBJ2-2; no clear D. V lost 3 bases and J lost 4, with 6 bases in between. Per germline, CDR1 MDHEN and CDR2 SYDVKM. The CDR3 extends over 13 amino acids.

This chain connects TRBV10-2 to TRBJ2-5, with D uncertain. Germline assignment: CDR1 WSHSY and CDR2 SAAADI. The V gene lost 2 bases and the J gene lost 3 bases, with 10 bases spanning the gap. The CDR3 covers 14 residues. The CDR3 sequence: CASSEQPRKETQYF. The CDR3 DNA sequence: TGCGCCAGCAGTGAGCAGCCGAGAAAAGAGACCCAGTACTTC.

This clonotype was observed a few times. The CDR3, as DNA: TGTGCCAGCAGTTACGGGGTAGCGGGGAGCAACCAAGAGACCCAGTACTTC. Translated, it gives CASSYGVAGSNQETQYF. This chain links TRBV12-3 or TRBV12-4 with TRBJ2-5; 8 nucleotides agree with TRBD2. The J segment lost 0 bases and the V segment lost 4 bases, leaving 10 bases of the junction unmatched. CDR3 length equals 17 residues.

This clonotype showed up just a few times. V usage is TRBV2 and J usage is TRBJ2-7; 7 nucleotides line up with TRBD1. CDR3 length: 15 amino acids. Germline V CDR1 and CDR2: SNHLY, FYNNEI. Trimming took 10 bases from V and 2 from J; bases not matched to a gene: 14. CDR3 residues: CATLAGTAATYEQYF. CDR3 nucleotides: TGTGCCACCTTAGCCGGGACAGCAGCGACCTACGAGCAGTACTTC.

V gene TRBV11-2 combines with J gene TRBJ1-2; D is possibly TRBD1 (6 bases). This CDR3 has 15 residues. Germline-derived CDR1 and CDR2 are SGHAT and FQNNGV. Trimming removed 1 base at V and 4 bases at J, with 13 bases between. The DNA of the CDR3 is TGTGCCAGCAGCTTAGGTGGAGGGGGATTCTATGGCTACACCTTC. Translated: CASSLGGGGFYGYTF.

The chain employs TRBV12-3 or TRBV12-4 and TRBJ2-5; TRBD2 aligns across 10 bases. The CDR3 runs 15 residues. Trimming at V came to 8 bases and at J to 2 bases, leaving 8 bases not matched to a gene. DNA of the CDR3: TGTGCCAGCGGAATAGCGGGGGGATTACAAGAGACCCAGTACTTC. Amino acid sequence: CASGIAGGLQETQYF.

This chain uses TRBV20-1 with TRBJ2-1, with D perhaps matching TRBD2 (5 bases). This CDR3 has 16 residues. Trimming pared 0 bases from V and 2 bases from J, leaving 14 bases between. Germline V gene data show CDR1 as DFQATT and CDR2 as SNEGSKA (reference sequence). DNA for the CDR3: TGCAGTGCTAGAGATATGGCGGGCGGAGCCTACAATGAGCAGTTCTTC. Its translation is CSARDMAGGAYNEQFF.

On this clonotype: A much larger clone differs from this one at a single base, so this may be a read error. V and J are TRBV6-1 and TRBJ2-7; D gene uncertain. The germline gives CDR1 MNHNS, CDR2 SASEGT. This CDR3 has 13 amino acids. The CDR3 loop is CASSQLETYELYF. In DNA, the CDR3 is TGTGCCAGCAGTCAACTGGAGACCTACGAGCTGTACTTC.

V and J are TRBV7-2 and TRBJ1-5; the D gene is possibly TRBD1 (5 bases). V was trimmed by 6 bases and J by 2 bases, leaving 11 bases between them. The CDR3 has 14 residues. Germline CDR1 is SGHTA and CDR2 is FQGNSA. The CDR3 DNA is TGTGCCAGCAGGCCAACAGGTCGCAATCAGCCCCAGCATTTT. This gives the protein CASRPTGRNQPQHF.